The 19 T cell receptor beta chains reported below all come from one sample, sequenced in a study of blood T cell repertoires in COVID-19. Assay used: immunoSEQ multiplex PCR; TCRdb lists only in-frame clones, some missing. The data show about 74,000 clones, with roughly 90% seen just once and 4.5% to 6% held by the top ten. The source material was peripheral blood. These receptors were collected from a woman between 55 and 75 years old with active COVID-19.

This chain connects TRBV28 to TRBJ1-5; D not certain. Trimming took 4 bases from V and 5 from J, leaving 15 bases between them. The CDR3 is 15 residues long. Germline-derived CDR1 and CDR2 are MDHEN and SYDVKM. CDR3 sequence (DNA): TGTGCCAGCAGTTCCGGAGAAACAACTTATCAGCCCCAGCATTTT. Translated: CASSSGETTYQPQHF.

The V call is TRBV5-1, the J call TRBJ2-2; 9 bases align to TRBD2. Germline CDR1 and CDR2: SGHRS and YFSETQ. The CDR3 covers 18 residues. J lost 6 bases, V lost 4 bases, and 16 bases had no gene match. CDR3 loop: CASSVGSWREGQAGELFF. The DNA of the CDR3 is TGCGCCAGCAGCGTGGGATCTTGGCGGGAGGGCCAGGCCGGGGAGCTGTTTTTT. The full variable domain, its missing parts supplied by reference TRBV5-1 and TRBJ2-2, is KAGVTQTPRYLIKTRGQQVTLSCSPISGHRSVSWYQQTPGQGLQFLFEYFSETQRNKGNFPGRFSGRQFSNSRSEMNVSTLELGDSALYLCASSVGSWREGQAGELFFGEGSRLTVL.

The chain couples TRBV18 to TRBJ2-1, with a tentative D call TRBD2 (6 bases). The V gene lost 3 bases and the J gene lost 8 bases, with 17 bases spanning the gap. The CDR3 length is 15 residues. CDR1 and CDR2 (germline): KGHSH, LQKENI. The CDR3 region is CASSPRDFIGDEQFF. CDR3 nucleotide sequence: TGTGCCAGCTCACCTCGGGACTTCATAGGGGATGAGCAGTTCTTC.

The rearrangement links TRBV7-9 to TRBJ2-5, with 7 bases fitting TRBD1. V gave up 5 bases and J gave up 0 bases; unmatched junction bases: 6. The CDR3 consists of 15 residues. The germline V gene has CDR1 SEHNR and CDR2 FQNEAQ (reference sequence). The CDR3 sequence: CASSQRGTDQETQYF. The CDR3 region has the DNA TGTGCCAGCAGCCAGAGGGGGACAGACCAAGAGACCCAGTACTTC.

The chain recombines TRBV5-6 with TRBJ1-3; D is unclear. V shed 4 bases and J shed 4 bases, with 12 bases lying between them. The CDR3 consists of 14 residues. From germline, CDR1 is SGHDT and CDR2 YYEEEE. The CDR3 nucleotides read TGTGCCAGCAGCCGACCTGGGCAAGGAAACACCATATATTTT. Amino acid sequence: CASSRPGQGNTIYF.

The chain joins TRBV24-1 to TRBJ2-1, with 8 bases identical to TRBD2. Trimming took 3 bases from V and 8 from J; bases not matched to a gene: 8. The CDR3 is 15 residues long. The V gene's germline CDR1 is KGHDR and CDR2 SFDVKD. The CDR3 coding sequence is TGTGCCACCAGTGATCCCAGCGGGAGTGGAGATGAGCAGTTCTTC. Translated: CATSDPSGSGDEQFF.

The J gene is TRBJ2-5, the V gene TRBV5-1; TRBD1 matches 10 bases. J gave up 7 bases and V 4 bases, and 10 bases lay outside the gene matches. Germline loops: CDR1 SGHRS, CDR2 YFSETQ. The CDR3 length is 15 residues. The CDR3 reads CASSNGTGAGATQYF. The DNA of the CDR3 is TGCGCCAGCAGCAATGGGACAGGGGCCGGGGCGACCCAGTACTTC.

The chain combines TRBV18 with TRBJ1-1, with 10 bases that match TRBD1. V lost 4 bases and J lost 0; bases outside the gene matches: 2. Germline CDR1 reads KGHSH; CDR2 reads LQKENI. The CDR3 runs 15 residues. The CDR3 nucleotides read TGTGCCAGCTCACGGGGACAGGGGATGAACACTGAAGCTTTCTTT. Its translation: CASSRGQGMNTEAFF.

This chain connects TRBV28 to TRBJ2-3; tentative D call: TRBD2 (5 bases). The CDR3 spans 15 residues. Germline CDR1 reads MDHEN; CDR2 reads SYDVKM. Trimming shortened V by 3 bases and J by 0 bases, and 10 bases separated the two germline ends. DNA for the CDR3: TGTGCCAGCAGTTTCTTCAGCGGTAGCACAGATACGCAGTATTTT. Its protein product is CASSFFSGSTDTQYF.

The chain joins TRBV15 to TRBJ2-7, with a tentative D call TRBD2 (7 bases). The CDR3 is made up of 16 amino acids. V lost 0 bases and J 4 bases, leaving 16 bases between the germline ends. CDR1 LNHNV and CDR2 YYDKDF come from the germline V gene (reference sequence). DNA for the CDR3: TGTGCCACCAGCAGAGATGGCCGGGGGAGGGGGTACGAGCAGTACTTC. As protein: CATSRDGRGRGYEQYF.

The CDR3: CAISEPSAGGLIYEQYF. The CDR3 nucleotides read TGTGCCATCAGTGAGCCCTCAGCGGGGGGATTGATCTACGAGCAGTACTTC. The genes are TRBV10-3 and TRBJ2-7, with 9 nucleotides matching TRBD2. This CDR3 comprises 17 residues. Germline CDR1 ENHRY, CDR2 SYGVKD. The V and J ends lost 2 bases and 3 bases, in that order; junction bases with no gene match: 11.

This chain joins TRBV2 and TRBJ1-2, with D possibly TRBD1 on 6 matching bases. V was clipped by 7 bases and J by 4 bases, with 13 bases between them. Per germline, CDR1 SNHLY and CDR2 FYNNEI. The CDR3 contains 13 residues. The DNA of the CDR3 is TGTGCCAGCATATGGACAGAAGTCTATGGCTACACCTTC. This codes for CASIWTEVYGYTF.

A remark on this clone: Other DNA sequences in this sample translate to the same CDR3. The chain combines TRBV5-4 with TRBJ2-1, with D hard to call. The CDR3 spans 11 residues. CDR1 and CDR2 (germline): SGHNT, YYREEE (reference sequence). Trimming pared 5 bases from V and 3 bases from J, leaving 3 bases between. The CDR3, as DNA: TGTGCCAGCAGTCTCTACAATGAGCAGTTCTTC. This gives the protein CASSLYNEQFF.

The CDR3 coding sequence is TGCGCCAGCAGAACTGGACAGAACACTGAAGCTTTCTTT. Amino acid sequence: CASRTGQNTEAFF. The chain employs TRBV5-1 and TRBJ1-1; maybe TRBD1 (5 bases). This CDR3 is built from 13 residues. Germline lookup yields CDR1 SGHRS and CDR2 YFSETQ. Trimming removed 5 bases at V and 1 base at J, with 9 bases between.

V and J are TRBV19 and TRBJ2-2, with 9 nucleotides matching TRBD1. The CDR3 totals 16 residues. Germline CDR1 LNHDA, CDR2 SQIVND (reference sequence). V lost 8 bases and J lost 6; bases outside the gene matches: 13. The CDR3 DNA is TGTGCCAGTTCCCGAAATACAGGGGGCAACTCCGGGGAGCTGTTTTTT. It encodes CASSRNTGGNSGELFF.

V usage is TRBV4-1 and J usage is TRBJ1-1; D is ambiguous. Germline V gene lookup returns CDR1 MGHRA and CDR2 YSYEKL. The CDR3 sequence is 14 residues long. V was shortened by 4 bases and J by 0 bases, with 9 bases between the two germline ends. CDR3 in DNA: TGCGCCAGCAGCCCTTGGCCGATGAACACTGAAGCTTTCTTT. It translates to CASSPWPMNTEAFF.

V gene TRBV28 combines with J gene TRBJ2-7; a weak D match, TRBD2 (5 bases). The V end lost 5 bases, the J end lost 4 bases, and 24 bases lay between the germline ends. The CDR3 is 17 residues long. Germline V gene lookup returns CDR1 MDHEN and CDR2 SYDVKM. CDR3 in DNA: TGTGCCAGCAGTCCGTACGTTAGCGACTACCGGATTTACGAGCAGTACTTC. Encoded protein: CASSPYVSDYRIYEQYF.

The J gene is TRBJ2-2, the V gene TRBV5-4, with 9 bases fitting TRBD1. The germline CDR1 and CDR2 sequences are SGHNT and YYREEE (reference sequence). V trimming: 5 bases; J trimming: 4 bases; junction bases outside the gene matches: 6. This CDR3 is built from 15 residues. CDR3 bases: TGTGCCAGCAGTATACAGGGGGCGCCCACCGGGGAGCTGTTTTTT. Translating it yields CASSIQGAPTGELFF.

The CDR3 here is CASSPREGSYGYTF. The CDR3 DNA follows: TGTGCCAGCAGTCCCCGGGAGGGCTCCTATGGCTACACCTTC. The chain carries TRBV7-2 and TRBJ1-2; D not resolved. With 6 bases removed from V and 4 bases from J, the gap between germline ends came to 15 bases. The CDR3 is made up of 14 amino acids. Germline CDR1 SGHTA, CDR2 FQGNSA.